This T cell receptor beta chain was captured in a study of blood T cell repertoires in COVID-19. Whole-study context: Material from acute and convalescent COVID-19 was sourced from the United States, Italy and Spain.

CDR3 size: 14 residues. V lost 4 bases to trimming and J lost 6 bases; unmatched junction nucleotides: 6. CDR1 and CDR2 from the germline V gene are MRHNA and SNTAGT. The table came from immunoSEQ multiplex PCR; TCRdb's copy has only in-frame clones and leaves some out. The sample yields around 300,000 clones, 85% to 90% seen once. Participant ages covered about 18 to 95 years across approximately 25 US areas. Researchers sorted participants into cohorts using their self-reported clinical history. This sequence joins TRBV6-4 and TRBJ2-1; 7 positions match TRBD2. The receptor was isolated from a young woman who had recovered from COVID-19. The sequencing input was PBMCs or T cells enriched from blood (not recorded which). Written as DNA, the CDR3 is TGTGCCAGCAGTGTGGGGGGGGTCCCCAATGAGCAGTTCTTC. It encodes CASSVGGVPNEQFF.